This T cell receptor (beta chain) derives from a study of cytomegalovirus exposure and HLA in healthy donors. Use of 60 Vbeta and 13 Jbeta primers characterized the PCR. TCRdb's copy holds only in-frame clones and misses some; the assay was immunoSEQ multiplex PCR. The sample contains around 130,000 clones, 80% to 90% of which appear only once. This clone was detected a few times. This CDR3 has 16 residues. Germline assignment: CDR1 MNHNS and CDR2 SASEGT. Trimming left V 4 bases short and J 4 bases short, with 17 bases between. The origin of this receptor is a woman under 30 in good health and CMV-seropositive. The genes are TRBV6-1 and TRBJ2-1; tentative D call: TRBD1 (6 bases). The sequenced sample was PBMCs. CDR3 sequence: CASSGSDGTPYNEQFF. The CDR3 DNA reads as TGTGCCAGCAGTGGATCCGACGGGACACCTTACAATGAGCAGTTCTTC.